This is a list of T cell receptor beta chains from one sample in a study of a mutant IDH1 vaccine in newly diagnosed glioma. The method was immunoSEQ multiplex PCR; TCRdb's version includes in-frame clones alone and lacks a portion of them. Of about 35,000 clones listed, 80% are singletons. Antigens for these TCRs are unknown. The sample consisted of peripheral blood mononuclear cells (PBMCs), taken from a glioma patient whose treatment included an IDH1 peptide vaccine. These receptors were collected from a woman aged 25 to 39 with glioma. Some clones in this sample may be carry-over from other donors' samples. CDR3s include the opening cysteine and the closing phenylalanine or tryptophan. Fields, in order: clone size, J gene, V gene, CDR3 length, D gene, CDR3 protein, CDR3 DNA. A D gene is named only where the DNA matches it firmly. Rows may omit the clone size; those that give it use once, few, many or a size class.

clone size: .
J gene: TRBJ2-7
V gene: TRBV7-9
CDR3 length: 14
D gene: TRBD1
CDR3 protein: CASSPGQFTYEQYF
CDR3 DNA: TGTGCCAGCAGCCCGGGACAGTTTACCTACGAGCAGTACTTC

clone size: .
J gene: TRBJ2-7
V gene: TRBV10-3
CDR3 length: 13
D gene: .
CDR3 protein: CAIRAQALGEQYF
CDR3 DNA: TGTGCCATCAGAGCCCAGGCGCTTGGGGAGCAGTACTTC

clone size: once
J gene: TRBJ2-6
V gene: TRBV5-1
CDR3 length: 15
D gene: .
CDR3 protein: CASSSTGTGANVLTF
CDR3 DNA: TGCGCCAGCAGCTCAACAGGGACTGGGGCCAACGTCCTGACTTTC

clone size: .
J gene: TRBJ1-1
V gene: TRBV27
CDR3 length: 13
D gene: TRBD1
CDR3 protein: CASSLSQGTEAFF
CDR3 DNA: TGTGCCAGCAGTTTATCACAGGGGACTGAAGCTTTCTTT

clone size: few
J gene: TRBJ1-1
V gene: TRBV14
CDR3 length: 14
D gene: .
CDR3 protein: CASSRPPGWTEAFF
CDR3 DNA: TGTGCCAGCAGCCGCCCCCCGGGATGGACTGAAGCTTTCTTT

clone size: .
J gene: TRBJ2-5
V gene: TRBV19
CDR3 length: 15
D gene: .
CDR3 protein: CASSEGLIAGETQYF
CDR3 DNA: TGTGCCAGTAGTGAAGGGTTGATAGCAGGAGAGACCCAGTACTTC

clone size: .
J gene: TRBJ1-5
V gene: TRBV7-6
CDR3 length: 17
D gene: TRBD1
CDR3 protein: CASSLAGTGDGNQPQHF
CDR3 DNA: TGTGCCAGCAGCTTAGCCGGGACAGGGGATGGCAATCAGCCCCAGCATTTT

clone size: .
J gene: TRBJ2-3
V gene: TRBV5-1
CDR3 length: 17
D gene: TRBD2
CDR3 protein: CASSLARLAGSTDTQYF
CDR3 DNA: TGCGCCAGCAGCTTGGCCCGGCTAGCGGGAAGCACAGATACGCAGTATTTT

clone size: .
J gene: TRBJ2-3
V gene: TRBV28
CDR3 length: 12
D gene: .
CDR3 protein: CASSLGSHTQYF
CDR3 DNA: TGTGCCAGCAGTTTAGGGTCACATACGCAGTATTTT

clone size: .
J gene: TRBJ1-2
V gene: TRBV19
CDR3 length: 14
D gene: .
CDR3 protein: CASSITAVVYGYTF
CDR3 DNA: TGTGCCAGTAGTATAACAGCGGTGGTCTATGGCTACACCTTC

clone size: .
J gene: TRBJ2-2
V gene: TRBV4-1
CDR3 length: 15
D gene: TRBD1
CDR3 protein: CASSQRSGGTGELFF
CDR3 DNA: TGCGCCAGCAGCCAACGATCAGGGGGAACCGGGGAGCTGTTTTTT

clone size: .
J gene: TRBJ1-1
V gene: TRBV30
CDR3 length: 13
D gene: .
CDR3 protein: CAWRARGNTEAFF
CDR3 DNA: TGTGCCTGGAGAGCCAGGGGGAACACTGAAGCTTTCTTT

clone size: .
J gene: TRBJ2-6
V gene: TRBV9
CDR3 length: 21
D gene: .
CDR3 protein: CASSGRPSLGATSSGANVLTF
CDR3 DNA: TGTGCCAGCAGCGGAAGGCCCTCGTTGGGGGCGACCTCCTCTGGGGCCAACGTCCTGACTTTC

clone size: once
J gene: TRBJ1-3
V gene: TRBV11-2
CDR3 length: 12
D gene: .
CDR3 protein: CASSLGRNTIYF
CDR3 DNA: TGTGCCAGCAGCTTAGGTCGAAACACCATATATTTT